This TCR beta chain is from a study of blood T cell repertoires in COVID-19. Study overall: Material from acute and convalescent COVID-19 was sourced from the United States, Italy and Spain. From T cells, B-cell-depleted T cells, or PBMCs came the material, which was cDNA or gDNA.

CDR3 length equals 15 residues. Germline V lookup: CDR1 LNHNV, CDR2 YYDKDF (reference sequence). The V segment lost 2 bases and the J segment 10 bases; nucleotides outside the gene matches: 13. Patients at the Seattle site were enrolled during active infection and followed longitudinally. This clone has only one observation. As handled by the study authors: Amplifying reference gene primers gave estimates of nucleated cell counts. Sequenced by immunoSEQ multiplex PCR; TCRdb stores in-frame clones only, minus some. The DNA gave D and trimming, while V, J and clone size come from that table. The table has 200,000 to 250,000 clones, approximately 84% seen once.

V usage is TRBV15 and J usage is TRBJ2-7; 8 nucleotides line up with TRBD2. The origin of this receptor is a woman aged 80 or over with COVID-19, enrolled during active disease. The specimen was peripheral blood. The CDR3 DNA sequence: TGTGCCACCAGCAGACCAGCGGGGGCCCTTCCATCCCAGTACTTC. Encoded protein: CATSRPAGALPSQYF.